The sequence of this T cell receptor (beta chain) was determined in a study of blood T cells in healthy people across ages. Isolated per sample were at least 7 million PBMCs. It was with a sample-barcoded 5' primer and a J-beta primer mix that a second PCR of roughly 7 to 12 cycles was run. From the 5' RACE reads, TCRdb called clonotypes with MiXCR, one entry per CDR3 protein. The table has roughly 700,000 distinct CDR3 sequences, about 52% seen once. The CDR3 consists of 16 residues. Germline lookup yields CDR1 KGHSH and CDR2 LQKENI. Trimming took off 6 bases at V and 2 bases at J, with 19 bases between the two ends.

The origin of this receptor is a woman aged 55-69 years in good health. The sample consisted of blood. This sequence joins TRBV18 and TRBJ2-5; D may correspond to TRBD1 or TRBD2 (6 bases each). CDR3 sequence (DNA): TGTGCCAGCTCGCTAAATGTAGCGGACAGTCAAGAGACCCAGTACTTC. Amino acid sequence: CASSLNVADSQETQYF.